This note documents a single TCR beta chain sequence. The antigen is not known. Regarding time point: cycle 4 day 1 (C4D1), after less than 7 weeks of nivolumab. Every patient had relapsed following autologous stem cell transplantation, and cohorts differed in brentuximab vedotin exposure. Patients had relapsed/refractory classical Hodgkin lymphoma with complete response, partial response or progressive disease as best response. The V and J ends lost 3 bases and 4 bases respectively, with 9 bases between them. Per the germline V gene, CDR1 is LNHDA and CDR2 is SQIVND (reference sequence). The CDR3 sequence is 13 residues long. The table came from immunoSEQ multiplex PCR; TCRdb's copy has only in-frame clones and leaves some out. The sample includes tens of thousands of clones, more than 75% of them seen just once. The record originates from a study of PD-1 blockade in classical Hodgkin lymphoma. Across the study: Nivolumab was given intravenously to patients at 3 mg/kg every 2 weeks. Study-level results: Diminished baseline TCR diversity has been reported in newly diagnosed patients relative to healthy donors. CD4+ TCR diversity climbed significantly by C4D1, unlike CD8+ TCR diversity.

The V and J genes are TRBV19 and TRBJ1-1, with D uncertain. This clonotype originated in a human donor with classical Hodgkin lymphoma. This specimen consisted of peripheral blood mononuclear cells (PBMCs), obtained before the fourth cycle of nivolumab. The CDR3 here is CASSISGSTEAFF. CDR3 DNA sequence: TGTGCCAGTAGTATCTCGGGGAGCACTGAAGCTTTCTTT.